This T cell receptor beta chain was captured in a study of CD8 T cells in ankylosing spondylitis. Preparation of TCR beta libraries was done by quantitative 5'-RACE with molecular barcodes. Via MiXCR, TCRdb re-called the 5' RACE reads, giving one row per CDR3 protein. The repertoire holds about 330,000 distinct CDR3 sequences, with approximately 8.2% as singletons. The CDR3 covers 13 residues. Germline V gene lookup returns CDR1 DFQATT and CDR2 SNEGSKA (reference sequence). Trimming removed 6 bases from V and 2 bases from J, with 13 bases in between. To note about this clonotype: Antigen specificity is unknown.

General study points: Clones linked with disease were CD8+ and fairly uncommon in the peripheral blood. Characteristic of ankylosing spondylitis blood, it appeared, was a TCR beta motif comprising fewer than 10 highly homologous variants. Earlier reports found some motif variants in synovial fluid and blood in reactive arthritis. Researchers reportedly found disease-linked clones significantly enriched in matched ankylosing spondylitis synovial fluid.

Sequenced: blood, either unsorted or a sorted T cell fraction (not recorded which). The V and J genes are TRBV20-1 and TRBJ1-1, with a possible D match to TRBD1 (6 bases). The sequence came from a male donor with ankylosing spondylitis. Here the CDR3 reads CSASYRANTEAFF. In DNA, the CDR3 is TGCAGTGCCTCATACAGGGCCAACACTGAAGCTTTCTTT.